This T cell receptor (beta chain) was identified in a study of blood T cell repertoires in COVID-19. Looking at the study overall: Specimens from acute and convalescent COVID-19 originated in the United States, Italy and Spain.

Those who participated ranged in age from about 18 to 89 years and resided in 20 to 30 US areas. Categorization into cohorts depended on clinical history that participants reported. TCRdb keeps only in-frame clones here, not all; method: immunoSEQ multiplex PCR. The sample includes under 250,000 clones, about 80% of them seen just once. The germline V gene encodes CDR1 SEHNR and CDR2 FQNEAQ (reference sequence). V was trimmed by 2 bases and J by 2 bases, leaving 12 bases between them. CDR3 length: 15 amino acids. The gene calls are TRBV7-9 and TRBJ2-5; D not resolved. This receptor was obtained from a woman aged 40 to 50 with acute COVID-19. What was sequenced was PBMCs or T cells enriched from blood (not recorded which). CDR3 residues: CASSLRRLGQETQYF. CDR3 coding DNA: TGTGCCAGCAGCTTAAGGCGACTCGGTCAAGAGACCCAGTACTTC. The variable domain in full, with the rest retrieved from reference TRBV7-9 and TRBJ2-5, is DTGVSQNPRHKITKRGQNVTFRCDPISEHNRLYWYRQTLGQGPEFLTYFQNEAQLEKSRLLSDRFSAERPKGSFSTLEIQRTEQGDSAMYLCASSLRRLGQETQYFGPGTRLLVL.